Presented here are 25 T cell receptor beta chains from one specimen sequenced in a study of metastatic and nonmetastatic thyroid tumors. MiXCR re-clonotyped the PCR reads for TCRdb. The table lists roughly 4,000 clones, about 32% of them singletons. Thyroid surgery was preceded by no treatment in any patient. Sequenced material: adjacent normal tissue. The origin of the receptors is a male donor with papillary thyroid cancer or a benign thyroid nodule (not recorded which). Some clones in this sample may be carry-over from other donors' samples.

The chain recombines TRBV5-1 with TRBJ2-2; 7 bases are a match to TRBD1. Germline V gene data show CDR1 as SGHRS and CDR2 as YFSETQ. J gave up 7 bases and V 0 bases, and 3 bases lay outside the gene matches. The CDR3 is made up of 14 amino acids. The CDR3 nucleotides are TGCGCCAGCAGCTTGGGACAGGGAAACGGGGAGCTGTTTTTT. It is translated as CASSLGQGNGELFF. The full variable domain, rest sourced from reference TRBV5-1 and TRBJ2-2, is KAGVTQTPRYLIKTRGQQVTLSCSPISGHRSVSWYQQTPGQGLQFLFEYFSETQRNKGNFPGRFSGRQFSNSRSEMNVSTLELGDSALYLCASSLGQGNGELFFGEGSRLTVL.

The DNA of the CDR3 is TGCGCCAGCAGCTTGGGGATAGGGCCAGGGGGCCGATCCGGAAACACCATATATTTT. It specifies CASSLGIGPGGRSGNTIYF. This chain links TRBV5-1 with TRBJ1-3; 8 bases line up with TRBD1. CDR1 is SGHRS and CDR2 is YFSETQ in the germline V gene. V shed 0 bases and J 4 bases; nucleotides not matched to a gene: 15. The CDR3 covers 19 residues.

For this clone: A read error may account for a junction end that differs from germline. The chain combines TRBV6-1 with TRBJ1-5; TRBD1 might be the D (5 bases). This CDR3 is 13 amino acids long. Germline loops: CDR1 MNHNS, CDR2 SASEGT. CDR3 loop: CASSPSTGTPHHF. The CDR3 coding sequence is TGTGCCAGCAGTCCAAGCACCGGGACGCCCCATCATTTT.

This clone appeared a single time. This chain links TRBV11-2 with TRBJ2-3, with a weak D call TRBD2 (5 bases). This CDR3 has 16 residues. The V and J ends lost 5 bases and 6 bases respectively, with 21 bases between them. From germline, CDR1 is SGHAT and CDR2 FQNNGV. The CDR3 nucleotides read TGTGCCAGCAGCCAAGAGTGGACCCCGAGGAGGGATACGCAGTATTTT. Encoded protein: CASSQEWTPRRDTQYF.

By share, this clone ranks as large. The chain employs TRBV28 and TRBJ2-7; TRBD2 agrees at 11 bases. The CDR3 covers 15 residues. J was trimmed by 2 bases and V by 5 bases; bases with no gene match: 5. CDR1 is MDHEN and CDR2 is SYDVKM in the germline V gene. The CDR3 loop is CASSRGTSGTYEQYF. In DNA form, the CDR3 reads TGTGCCAGCAGTAGGGGGACTAGCGGAACCTACGAGCAGTACTTC.

This sequence joins TRBV7-8 and TRBJ2-7; D ambiguous. CDR3 length equals 14 residues. The germline V and J ends were trimmed by 1 base and 3 bases, with 10 bases remaining between them. CDR1 and CDR2 (germline): SGHVS, FQNEAQ. CDR3 nucleotides: TGTGCCAGCAGCTTAGTCGAAGGAGTCTACGAGCAGTACTTC. It translates to CASSLVEGVYEQYF.

This rearrangement joins TRBV19 to TRBJ2-4; tentatively, D is TRBD1 (6 bases). Germline CDR1 LNHDA, CDR2 SQIVND (reference sequence). The CDR3 runs to 16 residues. The ends were cut back, 1 base at V and 3 bases at J, with 13 bases in the middle. The CDR3 spells CASSIVRGGFKNIQYF. In DNA form, the CDR3 reads TGTGCCAGTAGTATAGTTCGAGGGGGATTCAAAAACATTCAGTACTTC.

The V and J genes are TRBV6-1 and TRBJ2-2; 8 bases line up with TRBD2. This CDR3 contains 13 residues. With V trimmed by 6 bases and J by 7 bases, 4 bases remained unmatched. The germline CDR1 and CDR2 sequences are MNHNS and SASEGT. This chain's CDR3 is CASRARGGGELFF. The CDR3 DNA sequence: TGTGCCAGCAGGGCTCGGGGGGGCGGGGAGCTGTTTTTT.

In this sample, this clone turned up a few times. DNA for the CDR3: TGTGCCAGCAGTTTATGGGGGACACCCCAAGAGACCCAGTACTTC. This sequence encodes CASSLWGTPQETQYF. The chain combines TRBV27 with TRBJ2-5, with D maybe TRBD1 (6 bases). Trimming stripped 1 base from V and 1 base from J, with 10 bases between. The CDR3 contains 15 residues. CDR1 is MNHEY, CDR2 SMNVEV, per germline (reference sequence).

This clone appeared once. CDR3 region: CASRPRRDRDDEQFF. CDR3 nucleotides: TGTGCCAGCAGACCCAGAAGGGACAGGGATGATGAGCAGTTCTTC. The V gene is TRBV6-1, the J gene TRBJ2-1, with TRBD1 identical over 9 bases. From germline, CDR1 is MNHNS and CDR2 SASEGT. This CDR3 comprises 15 residues. J gave up 8 bases and V 6 bases, and 11 bases lay outside the gene matches.

The CDR3 nucleotides are TGCAGTGCTAGAGATCTAGCGGGAGGTTCGGAAACCTACGAGCAGTACGTC. This codes for CSARDLAGGSETYEQYV. The chain combines TRBV20-1 with TRBJ2-7; TRBD2 matches at 11 bases. The germline CDR1 and CDR2 sequences are DFQATT and SNEGSKA (reference sequence). V was clipped by 0 bases and J by 2 bases; unmatched bases: 9. The CDR3 totals 17 residues.

This clone was counted at least ten times. No conserved phenylalanine or tryptophan is present at the end of the CDR3, so a read error is the likely explanation. The DNA is omitted, as the CDR3 cannot be located on it reliably, and the CDR3 follows TCRdb's listing. The chain carries TRBV20-1 and TRBJ2-7; the table's D call, TRBD2, has no DNA check behind it. Per the germline V gene, CDR1 is DFQATT and CDR2 is SNEGSKA (reference sequence). The CDR3 has 15 residues if both end residues are counted. The CDR3 is CSSRGASGQTYEQDL.

In this sample, this clone is hyperexpanded. This sequence joins TRBV20-1 and TRBJ2-7, with 9 nucleotides matching TRBD1. CDR1 and CDR2 (germline): DFQATT, SNEGSKA (reference sequence). The CDR3 sequence is 14 residues long. V shed 5 bases, J shed 2 bases, and the junction held 7 bases outside the gene matches. The CDR3 loop reads CSASGQGETYEQYF. The CDR3 DNA sequence: TGCAGTGCTTCGGGACAGGGAGAGACCTACGAGCAGTACTTC.

The chain links TRBV7-6 to TRBJ2-7; no clear D gene. The germline V gene encodes CDR1 SGHVS and CDR2 FNYEAQ. The CDR3 sequence is 14 residues long. With 1 base removed from V and 0 bases from J, the gap between germline ends came to 7 bases. Here the CDR3 reads CASSLVPASYEQYF. For the CDR3, the DNA is TGTGCCAGCAGCTTAGTCCCGGCCTCCTACGAGCAGTACTTC.

In its sample, this clone was seen a few times. V usage is TRBV28 and J usage is TRBJ2-1; the match to TRBD1 covers 7 bases. With 5 bases clipped from V and 9 bases from J, the junction kept 19 bases outside the gene matches. This CDR3 is 17 amino acids long. The germline V gene has CDR1 MDHEN and CDR2 SYDVKM. DNA of the CDR3: TGTGCCAGCAGTCCAATCCCCGGGCAGGGGGTAGGCGGTGAGCAGTTCTTC. Amino acid sequence: CASSPIPGQGVGGEQFF.

This chain connects TRBV14 to TRBJ2-5; TRBD1 or TRBD2 may be the D gene (5 bases each). Germline V gene data show CDR1 as SGHDN and CDR2 as FVKESK. The CDR3 extends over 14 amino acids. With 3 bases removed from V and 4 bases from J, the gap between germline ends came to 12 bases. CDR3 sequence reads: CASSQYRDGETQYF. The CDR3 coding sequence is TGTGCCAGCAGCCAGTACCGGGACGGAGAGACCCAGTACTTC. The full variable domain, completed using reference TRBV14 and TRBJ2-5, is EAGVTQFPSHSVIEKGQTVTLRCDPISGHDNLYWYRRVMGKEIKFLLHFVKESKQDESGMPNNRFLAERTGGTYSTLKVQPAELEDSGVYFCASSQYRDGETQYFGPGTRLLVL.

About this clone: Compared with germline, one end of the junction differs, possibly owing to a read error. The chain recombines TRBV28 with TRBJ2-7, with TRBD2 as a possible D gene (5 bases). There are 15 residues in the CDR3. Germline V gene lookup returns CDR1 MDHEN and CDR2 SYDVKM. The CDR3 sequence: CASSLYYREAFEQYF. The CDR3 region has the DNA TGCGCCAGCAGCTTGTACTATCGGGAAGCCTTCGAGCAGTACTTC.

In the case of this clone: Sequence at one end of the junction differs from germline and may be a read error. This chain joins TRBV20-1 and TRBJ1-1, with D uncertain. This CDR3 has 16 amino acids. CDR1 is DFQATT and CDR2 is SNEGSKA in the germline V gene (reference sequence). The CDR3 coding sequence is TGCAGTGCTAGCTTATTGGATGAGACCGTGAACACTGAGGCTTTCTTT. Its translation is CSASLLDETVNTEAFF.

This sequence joins TRBV2 and TRBJ2-2; TRBD2 might be the D (6 bases). Germline CDR1 and CDR2: SNHLY and FYNNEI. This CDR3 has 15 amino acids. Trimming took 5 bases from V and 2 from J, leaving 12 bases between them. The CDR3 reads CASSNSGLNTGELFF. Written as DNA, the CDR3 is TGTGCCAGCAGTAACAGCGGGCTTAACACCGGGGAGCTGTTTTTT.

This clone was seen a handful of times. CDR3 sequence: CASSLLLNTQYF. The CDR3 DNA follows: TGTGCCAGCAGCTTATTGCTAAATACGCAGTATTTT. V gene TRBV7-2 combines with J gene TRBJ2-3, with unresolved D. Trimming shortened V by 2 bases and J by 7 bases, and 7 bases separated the two germline ends. Germline V gene data show CDR1 as SGHTA and CDR2 as FQGNSA. The CDR3 covers 12 residues.

This chain uses TRBV20-1 with TRBJ2-7; TRBD2 matches 12 bases. The germline gives CDR1 DFQATT, CDR2 SNEGSKA (reference sequence). V trimming: 3 bases; J trimming: 6 bases; junction bases outside the gene matches: 12. The CDR3 covers 16 residues. In nucleotides, the CDR3 is TGCAGTGCTAGGGGGGCTAGCGGGAGGGCCCTTACCGAGCAGTACTTC. The encoded protein is CSARGASGRALTEQYF.

The chain uses TRBV6-5 and TRBJ2-1; D may be TRBD1 or TRBD2 (5 bases each). V gave up 3 bases and J gave up 6 bases, with 15 bases separating them. The CDR3 is made up of 15 amino acids. Germline V CDR1 and CDR2: MNHEY, SVGAGI. CDR3 DNA sequence: TGTGCCAGCAGTTATCGGGACCTAACTCGCAATGAGCAGTTCTTC. Its translation: CASSYRDLTRNEQFF.

This chain connects TRBV20-1 to TRBJ2-7; 8 nucleotides line up with TRBD2. The V gene end was trimmed by 7 bases and the J gene end by 2 bases; junction bases not matched to a gene: 13. This CDR3 contains 15 residues. Germline values: CDR1 DFQATT, CDR2 SNEGSKA (reference sequence). CDR3 sequence (DNA): TGCAGTGATAGCGGGGCTAGCGGGCAAACCTACGAGCAGTACGTC. It codes for CSDSGASGQTYEQYV.

This clone was detected only once. V and J are TRBV7-2 and TRBJ1-1, with 9 bases that match TRBD1. Looked up from germline, CDR1 is SGHTA and CDR2 is FQGNSA. CDR3 length: 15 residues. The V and J ends lost 3 bases and 0 bases, in that order; junction bases with no gene match: 2. The CDR3 DNA is TGTGCCAGCAGCTTTCGGACAGGGGTGAACACTGAAGCTTTCTTT. Translation: CASSFRTGVNTEAFF.

This clone was observed a handful of times. The chain combines TRBV5-1 with TRBJ1-1; D unclear. The CDR3 contains 16 residues. Germline V gives CDR1 SGHRS, CDR2 YFSETQ. V lost 0 bases to trimming and J lost 3 bases, with 15 bases between them. As DNA, the CDR3 is TGCGCCAGCAGCTTGGCGACCGCCCTTGGGGACACTGAAGCTTTCTTT. Translated: CASSLATALGDTEAFF. Combining the CDR3 with reference TRBV5-1 and TRBJ1-1 gives the whole variable domain KAGVTQTPRYLIKTRGQQVTLSCSPISGHRSVSWYQQTPGQGLQFLFEYFSETQRNKGNFPGRFSGRQFSNSRSEMNVSTLELGDSALYLCASSLATALGDTEAFFGQGTRLTVV.